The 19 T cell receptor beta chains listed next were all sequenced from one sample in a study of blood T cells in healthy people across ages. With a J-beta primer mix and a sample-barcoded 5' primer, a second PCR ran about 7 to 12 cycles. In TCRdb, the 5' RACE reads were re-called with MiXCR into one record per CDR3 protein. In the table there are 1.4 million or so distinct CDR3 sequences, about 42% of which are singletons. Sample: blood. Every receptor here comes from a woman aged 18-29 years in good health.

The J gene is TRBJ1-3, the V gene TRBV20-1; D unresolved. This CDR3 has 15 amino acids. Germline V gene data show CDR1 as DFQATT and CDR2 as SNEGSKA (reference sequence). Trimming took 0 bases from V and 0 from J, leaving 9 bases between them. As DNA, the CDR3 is TGCAGTGCTAGAGAACAGCAAATCTCTGGAAACACCATATATTTT. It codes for CSAREQQISGNTIYF.

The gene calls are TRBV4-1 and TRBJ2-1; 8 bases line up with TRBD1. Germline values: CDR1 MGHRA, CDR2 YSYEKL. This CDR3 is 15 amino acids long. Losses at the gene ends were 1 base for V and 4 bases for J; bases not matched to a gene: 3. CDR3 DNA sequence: TGCGCCAGCAGCCAAGGGGACAGGTTATACAATGAGCAGTTCTTC. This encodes CASSQGDRLYNEQFF.

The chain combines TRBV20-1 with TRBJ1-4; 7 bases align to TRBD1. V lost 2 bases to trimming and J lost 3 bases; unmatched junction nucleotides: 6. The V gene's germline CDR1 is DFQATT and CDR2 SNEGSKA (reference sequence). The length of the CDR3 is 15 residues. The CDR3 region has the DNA TGCAGTGCTAGAAAGGCGGGACAGCCTAATGAAAAACTGTTTTTT. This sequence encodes CSARKAGQPNEKLFF.

The CDR3 DNA is TGTGCCAGCAGCTTAGAGGGGGGACTAGCGGCCAGCACAGATACGCAGTATTTT. Its protein is CASSLEGGLAASTDTQYF. The chain joins TRBV11-2 to TRBJ2-3; TRBD2 matches 11 bases. CDR1 and CDR2 (germline): SGHAT, FQNNGV. The CDR3 is 18 residues long. Trimming at V came to 0 bases and at J to 0 bases, leaving 5 bases not matched to a gene.

The CDR3 coding sequence is TGTGCCAGCAGTCGGGGGGTGAGGGCCGGGGAGCTGTTTTTT. Amino acid sequence: CASSRGVRAGELFF. The rearrangement joins TRBV6-5 to TRBJ2-2, with TRBD2 identical over 7 bases. Germline values: CDR1 MNHEY, CDR2 SVGAGI. The length of the CDR3 is 14 residues. The V segment lost 5 bases and the J segment 6 bases; nucleotides outside the gene matches: 6.

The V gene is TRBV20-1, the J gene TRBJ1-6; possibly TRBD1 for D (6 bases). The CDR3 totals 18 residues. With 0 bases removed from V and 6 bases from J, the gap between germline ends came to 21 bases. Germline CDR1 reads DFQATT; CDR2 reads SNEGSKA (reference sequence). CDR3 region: CSARDGRTVVFRNSPLHF. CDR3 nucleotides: TGCAGTGCTAGAGACGGACGGACAGTAGTGTTTCGTAATTCACCCCTCCACTTT.

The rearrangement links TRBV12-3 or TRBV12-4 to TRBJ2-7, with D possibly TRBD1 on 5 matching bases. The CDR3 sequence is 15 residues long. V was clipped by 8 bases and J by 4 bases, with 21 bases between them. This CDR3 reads CASGNLRAKGYEQYF. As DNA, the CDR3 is TGTGCCAGCGGGAACCTCAGGGCGAAGGGGTACGAGCAGTACTTC.

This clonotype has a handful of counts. CDR3 coding DNA: TGTGCCAGCAGCCCCTGGAGTGGGGCCATGGAGACCCAGTACTTC. Translating gives CASSPWSGAMETQYF. The J gene is TRBJ2-5, the V gene TRBV7-2, with TRBD1 as a possible D gene (5 bases). The CDR3 runs to 15 residues. Trimming pared 5 bases from V and 5 bases from J, leaving 18 bases between. The germline gives CDR1 SGHTA, CDR2 FQGNSA. The variable domain in full, with the rest retrieved from reference TRBV7-2 and TRBJ2-5, is GAGVSQSPSNKVTEKGKDVELRCDPISGHTALYWYRQSLGQGLEFLIYFQGNSAPDKSGLPSDRFSAERTGGSVSTLTIQRTQQEDSAVYLCASSPWSGAMETQYFGPGTRLLVL.

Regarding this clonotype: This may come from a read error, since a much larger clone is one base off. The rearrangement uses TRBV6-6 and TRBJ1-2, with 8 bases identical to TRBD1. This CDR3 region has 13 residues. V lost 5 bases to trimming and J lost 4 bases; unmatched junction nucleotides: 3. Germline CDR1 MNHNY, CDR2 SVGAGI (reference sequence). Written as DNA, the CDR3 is TGTGCCAGCAGTGACAGGGGAAGCTATGGCTACACCTTC. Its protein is CASSDRGSYGYTF.

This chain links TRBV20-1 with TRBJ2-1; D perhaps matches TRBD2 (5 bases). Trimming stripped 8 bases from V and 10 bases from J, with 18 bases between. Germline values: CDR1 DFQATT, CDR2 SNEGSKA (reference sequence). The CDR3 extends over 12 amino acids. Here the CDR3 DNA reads TGCAGTTCCACTAGGTTCTCCTACGAGCAGTTCTTC. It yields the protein CSSTRFSYEQFF.

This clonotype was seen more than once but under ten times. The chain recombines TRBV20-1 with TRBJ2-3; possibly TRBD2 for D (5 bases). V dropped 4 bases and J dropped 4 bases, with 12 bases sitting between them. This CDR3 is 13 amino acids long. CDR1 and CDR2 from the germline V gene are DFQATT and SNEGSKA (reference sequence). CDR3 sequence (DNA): TGCAGTGCTATCGGGGTTGGCGCAGATACGCAGTATTTT. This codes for CSAIGVGADTQYF.

CDR3 residues: CASSHSQVLPYEQYF. The CDR3 DNA reads as TGTGCCAGCAGCCATAGCCAGGTCCTCCCCTACGAGCAGTACTTC. The chain employs TRBV12-3 or TRBV12-4 and TRBJ2-7; no definite D call. The CDR3 loop spans 15 amino acids. The V gene lost 6 bases and the J gene lost 2 bases, with 17 bases spanning the gap.

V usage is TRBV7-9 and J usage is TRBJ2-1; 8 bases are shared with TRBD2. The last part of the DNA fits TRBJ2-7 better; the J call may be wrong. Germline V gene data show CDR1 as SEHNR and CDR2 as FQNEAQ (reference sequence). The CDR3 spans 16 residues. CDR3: CASSSAPGGPYNEQYF. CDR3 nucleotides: TGTGCCAGCAGTTCAGCACCGGGGGGGCCCTACAATGAGCAGTACTTC.

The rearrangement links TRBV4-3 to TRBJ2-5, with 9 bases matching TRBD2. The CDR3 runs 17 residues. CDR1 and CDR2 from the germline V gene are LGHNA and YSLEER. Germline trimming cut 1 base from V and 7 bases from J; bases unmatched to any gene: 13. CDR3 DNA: TGCGCCAGCAGCCAAGGGCCGACTAGCGGAGGGCTCCGGACCCAGTACTTC. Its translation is CASSQGPTSGGLRTQYF.

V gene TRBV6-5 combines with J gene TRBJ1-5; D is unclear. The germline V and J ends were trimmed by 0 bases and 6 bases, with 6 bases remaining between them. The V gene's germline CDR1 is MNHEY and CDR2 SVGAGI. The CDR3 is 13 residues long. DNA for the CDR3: TGTGCCAGCAGTTACTCGATCGGTCAGCCCCAGCATTTT. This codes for CASSYSIGQPQHF.

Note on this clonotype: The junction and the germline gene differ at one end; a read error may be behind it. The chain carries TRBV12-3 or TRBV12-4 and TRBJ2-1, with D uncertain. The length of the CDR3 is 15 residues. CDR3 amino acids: CASSLGLPPYNGQFF. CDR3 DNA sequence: TGTGCCAGCAGTTTAGGCTTACCACCTTACAATGGGCAGTTCTTC.

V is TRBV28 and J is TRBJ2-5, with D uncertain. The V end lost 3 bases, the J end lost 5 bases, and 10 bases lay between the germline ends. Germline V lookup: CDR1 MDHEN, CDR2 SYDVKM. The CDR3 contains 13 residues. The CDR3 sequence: CASSFPEVETQYF. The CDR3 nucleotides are TGTGCCAGCAGTTTCCCCGAGGTGGAGACCCAGTACTTC.

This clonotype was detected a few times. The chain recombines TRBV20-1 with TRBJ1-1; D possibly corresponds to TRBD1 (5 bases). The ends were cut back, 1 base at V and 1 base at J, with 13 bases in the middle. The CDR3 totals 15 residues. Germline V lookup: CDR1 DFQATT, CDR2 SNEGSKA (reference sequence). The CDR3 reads CSARVKGNRNTEAFF. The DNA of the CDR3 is TGCAGTGCTAGAGTTAAGGGGAATCGGAACACTGAAGCTTTCTTT.

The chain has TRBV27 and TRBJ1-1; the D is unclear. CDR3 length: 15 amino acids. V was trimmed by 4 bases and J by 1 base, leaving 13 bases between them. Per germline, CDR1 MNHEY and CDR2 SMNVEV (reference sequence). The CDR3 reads CASSSYRTRNTEAFF. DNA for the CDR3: TGTGCCAGCAGTTCCTATCGGACGAGGAACACTGAAGCTTTCTTT.